The clone carrying this TCR beta chain has a count of ten or more. The sample comes from a study of Graves' ophthalmopathy and Graves' hyperthyroidism. Amplified material comprised TCR beta CDR3 regions derived from RNA transcripts. RT-PCR in the first round used HTBI primers; a second-round multiplex PCR followed. TCRdb ran MiXCR on the multiplex PCR reads and lists one entry per CDR3 protein. Here the sample spans 600,000 to 950,000 distinct CDR3 sequences, 40% being singletons. Germline lookup yields CDR1 LNHDA and CDR2 SQIVND (reference sequence). V was shortened by 6 bases and J by 2 bases, with 10 bases between the two germline ends. The CDR3 totals 13 residues.

The sequence was collected from an adult man with Graves' ophthalmopathy. The chain links TRBV19 to TRBJ2-5, with D uncertain. The sequenced sample consisted of peripheral blood. CDR3 in amino acids: CASSDSFQETQYF. The CDR3, as DNA: TGTGCCAGTAGCGACTCGTTTCAAGAGACCCAGTACTTC. The full variable domain, in which reference TRBV19 and TRBJ2-5 provide the parts outside the CDR3, is DGGITQSPKYLFRKEGQNVTLSCEQNLNHDAMYWYRQDPGQGLRLIYYSQIVNDFQKGDIAEGYSVSREKKESFPLTVTSAQKNPTAFYLCASSDSFQETQYFGPGTRLLVL.